This T cell receptor beta chain originates from a study of multiple sclerosis patients with progressive multifocal leukoencephalopathy. General study results and limits: In most PML patients, TRB repertoires appeared less diverse by entropy.

The repertoire was sequenced with immunoSEQ multiplex PCR; TCRdb's copy has only in-frame clones and lacks some. The sample gives around 27,000 clones, nearly 90% of which show up once; about 1.3% is in the top ten. V was trimmed by 3 bases and J by 7 bases, leaving 12 bases between them. Germline loops: CDR1 SNHLY, CDR2 FYNNEI. This CDR3 is built from 13 residues. Time point here: around 13 months of natalizumab therapy. Every listed patient previously received interferon beta; all PML patients were women. The table lists this clone with a count of one. Its specificity is unknown. This material consisted of PBMCs, taken from a patient treated with natalizumab. This clonotype originated in a human donor with multiple sclerosis. This chain connects TRBV2 to TRBJ1-2; TRBD1 might be the D (5 bases). The CDR3 loop reads CASSDLFGGGYTF. CDR3 DNA: TGTGCCAGCAGTGATCTCTTCGGGGGTGGCTACACCTTC.